These 32 T cell receptor beta chains came from one sample sequenced in a study of cytomegalovirus exposure and HLA in healthy donors. Repertoires were generated with immunoSEQ multiplex PCR, while TCRdb's copy carries only in-frame clones and drops some. Altogether over 100,000 clones are present, 85% to 90% being singletons, with the ten largest covering more than 2%. The specimen sequenced was PBMCs. All receptors come from a woman aged 18-30 years in good health and CMV-seronegative.

The V gene is TRBV2, the J gene TRBJ1-3, with D possibly matching TRBD1 (5 bases). Germline V CDR1 and CDR2: SNHLY, FYNNEI. This CDR3 is 13 amino acids long. V lost 11 bases and J 4 bases, leaving 15 bases between the germline ends. The CDR3 loop is CAGGSTAGNTIYF. CDR3 nucleotide sequence: TGTGCCGGGGGGAGTACGGCCGGAAACACCATATATTTT.

The chain joins TRBV28 to TRBJ2-3; 10 bases align to TRBD2. V was clipped by 7 bases and J by 2 bases; unmatched bases: 9. CDR1 MDHEN and CDR2 SYDVKM come from the germline V gene. The CDR3 is 16 amino acids. In DNA form, the CDR3 reads TGTGCCAGCAACGCCCGACTAGCGGGTAACACAGATACGCAGTATTTT. This translates into CASNARLAGNTDTQYF.

For the CDR3, the DNA is TGTGCCAGCAGTTCGTATGGGGCAGGGGCGGGTCAGCCCCAGCATTTT. It encodes CASSSYGAGAGQPQHF. This chain connects TRBV28 to TRBJ1-5, with a weak D call TRBD1 (6 bases). CDR1 and CDR2 (germline): MDHEN, SYDVKM. The CDR3 runs 16 residues. Trimming pared 4 bases from V and 6 bases from J, leaving 19 bases between. Full variable domain (rest looked up from reference TRBV28 and TRBJ1-5): DVKVTQSSRYLVKRTGEKVFLECVQDMDHENMFWYRQDPGLGLRLIYFSYDVKMKEKGDIPEGYSVSREKKERFSLILESASTNQTSMYLCASSSYGAGAGQPQHFGDGTRLSIL.

The chain employs TRBV6-4 and TRBJ1-4; maybe TRBD1 (6 bases). The CDR3 has 13 residues. Between the trimmed V and J ends, which lost 3 bases and 7 bases, there was a span of 9 bases. CDR1 and CDR2 from the germline V gene are MRHNA and SNTAGT. The CDR3 DNA is TGTGCCAGCAGTGAACTAGGGGGTGAAAAACTGTTTTTT. The encoded protein is CASSELGGEKLFF.

V usage is TRBV30 and J usage is TRBJ1-1; weak D call: TRBD1 (6 bases). CDR3 length: 14 amino acids. The germline gives CDR1 GTSNPN, CDR2 SVGIG (reference sequence). Trimming removed 1 base at V and 1 base at J, with 10 bases between. Here the CDR3 DNA reads TGTGCCTGGAGTGGGGAGACAGGGAACACTGAAGCTTTCTTT. Amino acid sequence: CAWSGETGNTEAFF.

This sequence joins TRBV15 and TRBJ1-2; possibly TRBD1 for D (5 bases). Per germline, CDR1 LNHNV and CDR2 YYDKDF (reference sequence). Trimming took 4 bases from V and 10 from J, leaving 13 bases between them. This CDR3 has 12 residues. The CDR3 region has the DNA TGTGCCACCAGCACCGGCGGACATACCTACACCTTC. Encoded protein: CATSTGGHTYTF. Full variable domain (missing parts from reference TRBV15 and TRBJ1-2): DAMVIQNPRYQVTQFGKPVTLSCSQTLNHNVMYWYQQKSSQAPKLLFHYYDKDFNNEADTPDNFQSRRPNTSFCFLDIRSPGLGDTAMYLCATSTGGHTYTFGSGTRLTVV.

This clone was seen a few times. This chain connects TRBV6-4 to TRBJ2-2, with D uncertain. V was shortened by 4 bases and J by 0 bases, with 3 bases between the two germline ends. Germline CDR1 MRHNA, CDR2 SNTAGT. CDR3 size: 13 residues. This chain's CDR3 is CASSAANTGELFF. The CDR3 bases are TGTGCCAGCAGTGCAGCGAACACCGGGGAGCTGTTTTTT.

This clone showed up just a few times. The V and J genes are TRBV7-8 and TRBJ1-6; no reliable D call. Trimming removed 4 bases at V and 7 bases at J, with 8 bases between. The V gene's germline CDR1 is SGHVS and CDR2 FQNEAQ. The CDR3 consists of 13 residues. Here the CDR3 DNA reads TGTGCCAGCAGCTCTCCAGGAAATTCACCCCTCCACTTT. It codes for CASSSPGNSPLHF.

V and J are TRBV19 and TRBJ1-4; 7 bases align to TRBD1. The trim removed 4 bases at V and 7 bases at J, leaving 9 bases unmatched. From germline, CDR1 is LNHDA and CDR2 SQIVND (reference sequence). The CDR3 runs 15 residues. CDR3: CASSKYDRVVEKLFF. The CDR3 DNA is TGTGCCAGTAGTAAATACGACAGGGTTGTTGAAAAACTGTTTTTT.

The chain employs TRBV27 and TRBJ2-1; D remains ambiguous. Germline CDR1 is MNHEY and CDR2 is SMNVEV (reference sequence). Trimming cost V 3 bases and J 2 bases, with 5 bases left between them. The CDR3 is 13 residues long. The CDR3 loop is CASSLSTYNEQFF. The CDR3 DNA sequence: TGTGCCAGCAGTTTGTCCACCTACAATGAGCAGTTCTTC.

This chain joins TRBV7-2 and TRBJ1-4, with D unresolved. The CDR3 runs 13 residues. V was shortened by 2 bases and J by 8 bases, with 9 bases between the two germline ends. In germline, CDR1 is SGHTA, CDR2 FQGNSA. The chain's CDR3 is CASSLQRREKLFF. As DNA, the CDR3 is TGTGCCAGCAGCTTACAGCGAAGGGAAAAACTGTTTTTT.

The chain carries TRBV7-2 and TRBJ2-1, with TRBD2 matching 7 bases. The V segment lost 1 base and the J segment 10 bases; nucleotides outside the gene matches: 13. The CDR3 covers 16 residues. The germline gives CDR1 SGHTA, CDR2 FQGNSA. The CDR3 DNA is TGTGCCAGCAGCTTAGAGGGCCTAGGAGGGCGGGAGGAGCAGTTCTTC. This encodes CASSLEGLGGREEQFF.

The table lists this clone with a few counts. The rearrangement uses TRBV4-2 and TRBJ1-2; 7 bases line up with TRBD1. The CDR3 runs 15 residues. Germline CDR1 LGHNA, CDR2 YNFKEQ. V was pared by 4 bases and J by 0 bases, with 5 bases of the junction left unmatched. The chain's CDR3 is CASSRPGTANYGYTF. In nucleotides, the CDR3 is TGTGCCAGCAGCCGGCCCGGGACAGCTAACTATGGCTACACCTTC.

This clone was counted once. The chain recombines TRBV28 with TRBJ2-7, with TRBD1 matching over 7 bases. The CDR3 is 17 amino acids. V shed 6 bases and J 0 bases; nucleotides not matched to a gene: 14. Germline-derived CDR1 and CDR2 are MDHEN and SYDVKM. In nucleotides, the CDR3 is TGTGCCAGCAGCGCCACCCCTCCGGGACAGAGCTCCTACGAGCAGTACTTC. This translates into CASSATPPGQSSYEQYF.

The chain joins TRBV30 to TRBJ1-1; no firm D call. Trimming shortened V by 1 base and J by 1 base, and 4 bases separated the two germline ends. Per the germline V gene, CDR1 is GTSNPN and CDR2 is SVGIG (reference sequence). The CDR3 has 12 amino acids. CDR3 DNA sequence: TGTGCCTGGAGTGGGGCGAACACTGAAGCTTTCTTT. Translated: CAWSGANTEAFF. The full variable domain, with the rest looked up from reference TRBV30 and TRBJ1-1, is SQTIHQWPATLVQPVGSPLSLECTVEGTSNPNLYWYRQAAGRGLQLLFYSVGIGQISSEVPQNLSASRPQDRQFILSSKKLLLSDSGFYLCAWSGANTEAFFGQGTRLTVV.

The CDR3 loop reads CASSVAGGGGANVLTF. CDR3 nucleotides: TGTGCCAGCAGCGTGGCCGGAGGCGGTGGGGCCAACGTCCTGACTTTC. The chain uses TRBV7-9 and TRBJ2-6, with a tentative D call TRBD2 (5 bases). The CDR3 runs 16 residues. V was clipped by 5 bases and J by 3 bases, with 14 bases between them. CDR1 SEHNR and CDR2 FQNEAQ come from the germline V gene (reference sequence).

The genes are TRBV16 and TRBJ1-2; the D gene is possibly TRBD1 (6 bases). CDR3 size: 13 residues. Trimming stripped 4 bases from V and 5 bases from J, with 11 bases between. The V gene's germline CDR1 is KGHSY and CDR2 FQNENV. The CDR3 region has the DNA TGTGCCAGCAGCCCCGGACAGTCTTATGGCTACACCTTC. It codes for CASSPGQSYGYTF.

CDR3 nucleotides: TGTGCCAGCAGCTTAGCCGGACTAGCGGGGGGGAATGAGCAGTTCTTC. Its protein is CASSLAGLAGGNEQFF. V gene TRBV7-2 combines with J gene TRBJ2-1, with 15 bases identical to TRBD2. CDR3 length: 16 amino acids. Germline V gene data show CDR1 as SGHTA and CDR2 as FQGNSA. With V trimmed by 0 bases and J by 7 bases, 1 base remained unmatched. The complete variable domain, with remaining parts taken from reference TRBV7-2 and TRBJ2-1, reads GAGVSQSPSNKVTEKGKDVELRCDPISGHTALYWYRQSLGQGLEFLIYFQGNSAPDKSGLPSDRFSAERTGGSVSTLTIQRTQQEDSAVYLCASSLAGLAGGNEQFFGPGTRLTVL.

The chain is built from TRBV5-1 and TRBJ2-7; tentatively, D is TRBD2 (6 bases). Germline-derived CDR1 and CDR2 are SGHRS and YFSETQ. The V end was cut by 4 bases, the J end by 6 bases, with 20 bases between. There are 15 residues in the CDR3. The CDR3 loop reads CASSLARGSIGEQYF. CDR3 nucleotide sequence: TGCGCCAGCAGCCTCGCCCGGGGGAGTATCGGCGAGCAGTACTTC.

The chain employs TRBV7-9 and TRBJ1-1; 8 bases align to TRBD1. V dropped 4 bases and J dropped 5; count of bases not matched to a gene: 6. The germline V gene encodes CDR1 SEHNR and CDR2 FQNEAQ (reference sequence). This CDR3 spans 14 amino acids. CDR3: CASSSVRTGTEAFF. DNA for the CDR3: TGTGCCAGCAGCTCCGTTCGGACAGGGACTGAAGCTTTCTTT.

This clone has only one observation. The identical CDR3 is also encoded by other nucleotide sequences in the sample. The rearrangement joins TRBV9 to TRBJ1-2, with D maybe TRBD1 (5 bases). This CDR3 has 14 residues. V dropped 0 bases and J dropped 3 bases, with 9 bases sitting between them. The V gene's germline CDR1 is SGDLS and CDR2 YYNGEE. CDR3 sequence: CASSVGGGDYGYTF. In DNA form, the CDR3 reads TGTGCCAGCAGCGTAGGGGGCGGAGACTATGGCTACACCTTC.

This clone was counted a single time. The chain joins TRBV30 to TRBJ2-2; D may be TRBD1 (5 bases). The germline V gene encodes CDR1 GTSNPN and CDR2 SVGIG (reference sequence). The V gene lost 5 bases and the J gene lost 0 bases, with 7 bases spanning the gap. The CDR3 is 13 amino acids. CDR3 coding DNA: TGTGCCTGGGGGGCCACGAACACCGGGGAGCTGTTTTTT. Its translation: CAWGATNTGELFF.

V usage is TRBV28 and J usage is TRBJ1-1, with TRBD1 matching 8 bases. Germline trimming cut 8 bases from V and 0 bases from J; bases unmatched to any gene: 8. The CDR3 extends over 15 amino acids. Germline V lookup: CDR1 MDHEN, CDR2 SYDVKM. Here the CDR3 reads CASRTGWGVNTEAFF. CDR3 nucleotide sequence: TGTGCCAGCCGGACAGGGTGGGGTGTGAACACTGAAGCTTTCTTT.

This chain joins TRBV15 and TRBJ1-4; D is unresolved. Trimming stripped 5 bases from V and 3 bases from J, with 19 bases between. Germline V gives CDR1 LNHNV, CDR2 YYDKDF (reference sequence). The length of the CDR3 is 17 residues. The CDR3 loop is CATSRPLGGRANEKLFF. In nucleotides, the CDR3 is TGTGCCACCAGCCGCCCTTTGGGTGGGCGGGCTAATGAAAAACTGTTTTTT.

This clone was counted once. CDR3 amino acids: CASSVGSWEPQHF. CDR3 in DNA: TGTGCCAGCTCCGTCGGGAGCTGGGAGCCCCAGCATTTT. This sequence joins TRBV11-2 and TRBJ1-5; D is ambiguous. Germline loops: CDR1 SGHAT, CDR2 FQNNGV. V shed 8 bases and J shed 8 bases, with 16 bases lying between them. CDR3 length: 13 residues.

This chain joins TRBV30 and TRBJ2-7; TRBD2 aligns across 9 bases. V shed 5 bases and J 3 bases; nucleotides not matched to a gene: 5. From germline, CDR1 is GTSNPN and CDR2 SVGIG (reference sequence). CDR3 size: 13 residues. The CDR3 reads CAWGTSNNYEQYF. The DNA of the CDR3 is TGTGCCTGGGGGACTAGCAACAACTACGAGCAGTACTTC.

The gene calls are TRBV5-4 and TRBJ1-3; D gene ambiguous. From germline, CDR1 is SGHNT and CDR2 YYREEE (reference sequence). CDR3 size: 12 residues. The V gene lost 4 bases and the J gene lost 3 bases, with 5 bases spanning the gap. This chain's CDR3 is CASSIGGNTIYF. The CDR3 DNA reads as TGTGCCAGCAGCATCGGTGGAAACACCATATATTTT.

This rearrangement joins TRBV5-4 to TRBJ1-6; D perhaps matches TRBD1 (6 bases). The V gene lost 4 bases and the J gene lost 8 bases, with 13 bases spanning the gap. Germline-derived CDR1 and CDR2 are SGHNT and YYREEE (reference sequence). The CDR3 has 14 residues. The CDR3, as DNA: TGTGCCAGCAGCACCACTACAGGGCATTCACCCCTCCACTTT. It translates to CASSTTTGHSPLHF. The full variable domain, rest sourced from reference TRBV5-4 and TRBJ1-6, is ETGVTQSPTHLIKTRGQQVTLRCSSQSGHNTVSWYQQALGQGPQFIFQYYREEENGRGNFPPRFSGLQFPNYSSELNVNALELDDSALYLCASSTTTGHSPLHFGNGTRLTVT.

CDR3 residues: CASSEAPDRVYGYTF. CDR3 bases: TGTGCCAGCAGTGAAGCTCCCGACAGGGTCTATGGCTACACCTTC. The chain joins TRBV6-1 to TRBJ1-2, with 7 nucleotides matching TRBD1. There are 15 residues in the CDR3. Germline CDR1 and CDR2: MNHNS and SASEGT. Trimming at V came to 0 bases and at J to 4 bases, leaving 5 bases not matched to a gene.

The chain combines TRBV7-9 with TRBJ1-5, with 7 bases lining up with TRBD1. This CDR3 spans 16 amino acids. Germline CDR1 reads SEHNR; CDR2 reads FQNEAQ (reference sequence). V dropped 6 bases and J dropped 1; count of bases not matched to a gene: 9. The CDR3 reads CASSSPTGVSNQPQHF. The CDR3 coding sequence is TGTGCCAGCAGTTCTCCCACAGGGGTGAGCAATCAGCCCCAGCATTTT.

The chain employs TRBV9 and TRBJ2-5; possibly TRBD2 for D (5 bases). The CDR3 has 16 amino acids. Germline values: CDR1 SGDLS, CDR2 YYNGEE. V gave up 0 bases and J gave up 0 bases, with 12 bases separating them. CDR3: CASSVAGEGHQETQYF. The CDR3 DNA sequence: TGTGCCAGCAGCGTAGCTGGAGAGGGCCACCAAGAGACCCAGTACTTC.

V and J are TRBV5-1 and TRBJ2-1, with 13 bases lining up with TRBD2. Germline V gene sequence: CDR1 SGHRS, CDR2 YFSETQ. CDR3 length: 15 residues. V trimming: 1 base; J trimming: 7 bases; junction bases outside the gene matches: 2. Here the CDR3 DNA reads TGCGCCAGCAGCTTGCAGGGACTAGCGGGAAATGAGCAGTTCTTC. Its translation: CASSLQGLAGNEQFF.